This T cell receptor (beta chain) was sequenced for a study of blood T cell repertoires in COVID-19 (dated by TCRdb to the early 2020s). Study-level background: The collaborator samples originated in the United States, Italy and Spain and spanned the acute and convalescent phases of COVID-19. The prospective study material was composed of cDNA or gDNA derived from T cells, B-cell-depleted T cells, or PBMCs. Deeply sampled blood TCRbeta repertoires from subjects exposed to, actively infected with, or recovered from COVID-19 were included in the dataset. A freely available public database, intended as a resource for researchers studying the immune response to SARS-CoV-2, is where the repertoires were released. The samples were drawn from the first 160 participants of the ongoing ImmuneRACE study and from 1,200 or so subjects provided by 6 global collaborators. Sample metadata almost always included a de-identified subject ID, COVID-19 status, age in years and sex. HLA class I and class II types, where available, came from metadata supplied by the sample provider rather than from assay-based typing. What the authors observed across the whole study: The quantity of clinical and demographic metadata differed by source and by participant and was supplied without curation.

The collaborating institutions used their own protocols to collect whole blood in K2EDTA tubes. Collaborator samples were shipped for TCRbeta analysis as frozen whole blood, isolated PBMCs, or DNA extracted from either sample type. TCRbeta CDR3 regions were amplified from genomic DNA by means of the immunoSEQ Assay, a bias-controlled multiplex PCR. For the original study's pipeline: Within the assay, amplification of reference gene primers was used to estimate how many nucleated cells each sample contained. To quantify the absolute abundance of each unique TCRbeta CDR3 rearrangement, sequence reads were collapsed and filtered. For each sample, productive Simpson clonality was calculated as the square root of Simpson's diversity index over productive rearrangements. Entries here come from immuneACCESS through TCRdb and include only in-frame sequences with V and J called. Some clones fail to appear in such tables; in the studies checked, an unresolved V gene covers under half of the shortfall, and the cause of the remainder is unknown. That table furnishes V, J and clone size, whereas the DNA furnished D and trimming. The sample profile shows some 51,000 clones; around 89% of them were found once. The top ten constitute about 10% of the sample.

Turning to this clone: This receptor's antigen is unknown. The input lacks base qualities; no much larger clone sits a single base away.

V is pruned by 5 bases and J by 0 bases, leaving 6 bases of the junction without a gene match. Taken from the germline V gene (reference sequence), the CDR1 and CDR2 loops are SEHNR and FQNEAQ. Counted from cysteine to phenylalanine, this CDR3 has 15 amino acids. The CDR3 DNA has 45 bases and is translated from base 1. The chain employs TRBV7-9 and TRBJ1-2, and TRBD1 matches 7 of the central bases. This receptor was taken from a man in his fifties or sixties with active COVID-19. Sample: peripheral blood. The CDR3 reads as follows: CASSTRQGANYGYTF. The bases read TGTGCCAGCAGCACTAGACAGGGAGCTAACTATGGCTACACCTTC.